Each of the 26 T cell receptor beta chains below was sequenced from the same sample in a study of B cell selection in AIRE deficiency. The assay was immunoSEQ multiplex PCR, and TCRdb's table has in-frame clones only and misses some. In the table there are roughly 24,000 clones, 96% of which are singletons. Sorting defined conventional CD4 T cells as CD4+CD127+. The sample was CD4+CD127+ conventional T cells sorted from PBMCs. These receptor sequences come from a human donor in good health.

The gene calls are TRBV9 and TRBJ1-5; no clear D gene. Trimming stripped 3 bases from V and 6 bases from J, with 13 bases between. The germline CDR1 and CDR2 sequences are SGDLS and YYNGEE. The CDR3 consists of 14 residues. The CDR3 is CASSERAASQPQHF. The CDR3 DNA is TGTGCCAGCAGCGAAAGGGCAGCGAGTCAGCCCCAGCATTTT.

The CDR3 protein is CATSRDWGQGGQPQHF. The CDR3 DNA reads as TGTGCCACCAGCAGAGATTGGGGACAGGGAGGACAGCCCCAGCATTTT. The V and J genes are TRBV15 and TRBJ1-5; 9 nucleotides line up with TRBD1. Trimming at V came to 0 bases and at J to 7 bases, leaving 7 bases not matched to a gene. CDR1 and CDR2 (germline): LNHNV, YYDKDF (reference sequence). The CDR3 sequence is 16 residues long.

The chain combines TRBV5-1 with TRBJ1-2; D ambiguous. Trimming removed 1 base at V and 0 bases at J, with 7 bases between. The CDR3 consists of 14 residues. Germline V gene sequence: CDR1 SGHRS, CDR2 YFSETQ. This chain's CDR3 is CASSLSGSNYGYTF. CDR3 bases: TGCGCCAGCAGCTTGAGCGGATCTAACTATGGCTACACCTTC.

V usage is TRBV11-3 and J usage is TRBJ1-1; 8 bases agree with TRBD1. From germline, CDR1 is SGHNT and CDR2 YENEEA. V was clipped by 5 bases and J by 10 bases; unmatched bases: 6. The CDR3 consists of 12 residues. DNA of the CDR3: TGTGCCAGCAGCGCAGAGCAGGGGGCAGCTTTCTTT. This translates into CASSAEQGAAFF.

The genes are TRBV10-3 and TRBJ2-7, with D uncertain. V was clipped by 7 bases and J by 0 bases, with 10 bases between them. Looked up from germline, CDR1 is ENHRY and CDR2 is SYGVKD. This CDR3 is 13 amino acids long. The CDR3 region is CAIMQVDSYEQYF. The CDR3 nucleotides read TGTGCCATCATGCAGGTCGACTCCTACGAGCAGTACTTC.

A note on this clone: At the DNA level, this CDR3 is encoded by other sequences in the same sample as well. The chain links TRBV18 to TRBJ1-5; D unresolved. Germline V gene lookup returns CDR1 KGHSH and CDR2 LQKENI. The V end lost 3 bases, the J end lost 0 bases, and 12 bases lay between the germline ends. The CDR3 is 16 residues long. CDR3 in DNA: TGTGCCAGCTCACCTGCTACGGCCTATAGCAATCAGCCCCAGCATTTT. Its protein is CASSPATAYSNQPQHF.

The chain joins TRBV7-2 to TRBJ2-1; possibly TRBD1 for D (7 bases). V was shortened by 5 bases and J by 7 bases, with 18 bases between the two germline ends. Germline CDR1 reads SGHTA; CDR2 reads FQGNSA. This CDR3 contains 15 residues. The CDR3 region has the DNA TGTGCCAGCAGCGGGTGGTGGGCAGGGGGGAATGAGCAGTTCTTC. Translated: CASSGWWAGGNEQFF.

This clone was seen once. J is TRBJ2-2 and V is TRBV18, with D possibly called TRBD1 or TRBD2 (5 bases each). V was cut by 2 bases and J by 0 bases, with 10 bases left in between. Germline V gene lookup returns CDR1 KGHSH and CDR2 LQKENI. This CDR3 spans 16 amino acids. CDR3 protein: CASSPNGGTNTGELFF. CDR3 DNA sequence: TGTGCCAGCTCACCAAATGGGGGTACGAACACCGGGGAGCTGTTTTTT.

V gene TRBV15 combines with J gene TRBJ1-2, with 9 nucleotides matching TRBD1. The CDR3 runs 14 residues. V lost 3 bases to trimming and J lost 2 bases; unmatched junction nucleotides: 1. Looked up from germline, CDR1 is LNHNV and CDR2 is YYDKDF (reference sequence). The CDR3 sequence: CATSRDRGNYGYTF. CDR3 DNA: TGTGCCACCAGCAGGGACAGGGGAAACTATGGCTACACCTTC.

V is TRBV6-6 and J is TRBJ1-4, with 7 bases that match TRBD1. Losses at the gene ends were 2 bases for V and 12 bases for J; bases not matched to a gene: 3. Germline V lookup: CDR1 MNHNY, CDR2 SVGAGI (reference sequence). The CDR3 is 12 residues long. The CDR3 nucleotides are TGTGCCAGCAGTTACCCAGGGACAGAACTGTTTTTT. Its translation: CASSYPGTELFF.

This clone was found a few times. The rearrangement uses TRBV19 and TRBJ1-6; D gene unclear. The length of the CDR3 is 14 residues. Deletions cut 5 bases from V and 7 bases from J, with 12 bases between. The germline CDR1 and CDR2 sequences are LNHDA and SQIVND (reference sequence). The CDR3 is CASSLRPGNSPLHF. CDR3 coding DNA: TGTGCCAGTAGTCTAAGACCGGGGAATTCACCCCTCCACTTT.

The J gene is TRBJ2-1, the V gene TRBV5-1; D might be TRBD1 (5 bases). From germline, CDR1 is SGHRS and CDR2 YFSETQ. The ends were cut back, 0 bases at V and 2 bases at J, with 12 bases in the middle. The CDR3 has 16 residues. CDR3: CASSLAGRATYNEQFF. DNA for the CDR3: TGCGCCAGCAGCTTGGCCGGCAGGGCCACCTACAATGAGCAGTTCTTC.

The rearrangement uses TRBV23-1 and TRBJ1-2; D ambiguous. TRBV23-1 is filed as an ORF, its function uncertain. The CDR3 is 14 residues long. Trimming took 3 bases from V and 2 from J, leaving 10 bases between them. CDR3 sequence: CASSQNEINYGYTF. In nucleotides, the CDR3 is TGCGCCAGCAGTCAGAACGAGATAAACTATGGCTACACCTTC.

The chain combines TRBV6-5 with TRBJ1-1; D is possibly TRBD1 (5 bases). Germline V gene lookup returns CDR1 MNHEY and CDR2 SVGAGI. The CDR3 covers 15 residues. V lost 0 bases to trimming and J lost 5 bases, with 13 bases between them. CDR3 DNA: TGTGCCAGCAGTTACTCGGGGGAGTCCGGAACTGAAGCTTTCTTT. This gives the protein CASSYSGESGTEAFF.

The gene calls are TRBV6-5 and TRBJ1-1, with D perhaps TRBD1 (6 bases). The CDR3 totals 16 residues. The germline V gene has CDR1 MNHEY and CDR2 SVGAGI. V lost 0 bases to trimming and J lost 4 bases, with 15 bases between them. CDR3 nucleotides: TGTGCCAGCAGTTACTCGACAACAGGAGGGGGCACTGAAGCTTTCTTT. Residues: CASSYSTTGGGTEAFF.

This clone was seen more than once but under ten times. The chain combines TRBV6-4 with TRBJ1-2, with unresolved D. Trimming stripped 4 bases from V and 1 base from J, with 7 bases between. The CDR3 runs to 13 residues. Per germline, CDR1 MRHNA and CDR2 SNTAGT. The chain's CDR3 is CASSVGSNYGYTF. The CDR3 DNA reads as TGTGCCAGCAGTGTGGGCAGTAACTATGGCTACACCTTC.

This chain joins TRBV11-2 and TRBJ2-3; TRBD1 matches 7 bases. V shed 5 bases and J 0 bases; nucleotides not matched to a gene: 2. Germline CDR1 and CDR2: SGHAT and FQNNGV. The CDR3 consists of 14 residues. The CDR3 region is CASSVQGSTDTQYF. CDR3 DNA sequence: TGTGCCAGCAGCGTACAGGGGAGCACAGATACGCAGTATTTT.

V usage is TRBV2 and J usage is TRBJ2-1; either TRBD1 or TRBD2 may fit D (5 bases each). The germline V gene has CDR1 SNHLY and CDR2 FYNNEI. The CDR3 length is 15 residues. Trimming removed 4 bases from V and 2 bases from J, with 12 bases in between. The CDR3 nucleotides are TGTGCCAGCAGTGCGGGACCCGGAACCTACAATGAGCAGTTCTTC. Translated, it gives CASSAGPGTYNEQFF.

This sequence joins TRBV11-2 and TRBJ2-3, with a tentative D call TRBD2 (6 bases). Germline CDR1 and CDR2: SGHAT and FQNNGV. The germline V and J ends were trimmed by 4 bases and 4 bases, with 9 bases remaining between them. The CDR3 has 13 amino acids. The CDR3 region is CASSSGVPDTQYF. The CDR3, as DNA: TGTGCCAGCAGCTCGGGAGTTCCAGATACGCAGTATTTT. The complete variable domain, with remaining parts taken from reference TRBV11-2 and TRBJ2-3, reads EAGVAQSPRYKIIEKRQSVAFWCNPISGHATLYWYQQILGQGPKLLIQFQNNGVVDDSQLPKDRFSAERLKGVDSTLKIQPAKLEDSAVYLCASSSGVPDTQYFGPGTRLTVL.

V and J are TRBV18 and TRBJ2-7; no clear D. V was pared by 4 bases and J by 0 bases, with 4 bases between. Germline V gene lookup returns CDR1 KGHSH and CDR2 LQKENI. CDR3 length equals 12 residues. As DNA, the CDR3 is TGTGCCAGCTCACAAGGCTCCTACGAGCAGTACTTC. It codes for CASSQGSYEQYF. Full variable domain (remainder filled in from reference TRBV18 and TRBJ2-7): NAGVMQNPRHLVRRRGQEARLRCSPMKGHSHVYWYRQLPEEGLKFMVYLQKENIIDESGMPKERFSAEFPKEGPSILRIQQVVRGDSAAYFCASSQGSYEQYFGPGTRLTVT.

The V gene is TRBV7-8, the J gene TRBJ1-2, with 7 bases aligning to TRBD1. Germline assignment: CDR1 SGHVS and CDR2 FQNEAQ. CDR3 length: 18 residues. Germline trimming cut 2 bases from V and 3 bases from J; bases unmatched to any gene: 15. CDR3 bases: TGTGCCAGCAGCTTAAAACAGGGGATACATCCCGACTACTATGGCTACACCTTC. Translating it yields CASSLKQGIHPDYYGYTF. The entire variable domain, with the rest obtained from reference TRBV7-8 and TRBJ1-2, is as follows: GAGVSQSPRYKVAKRGQDVALRCDPISGHVSLFWYQQALGQGPEFLTYFQNEAQLDKSGLPSDRFFAERPEGSVSTLKIQRTQQEDSAVYLCASSLKQGIHPDYYGYTFGSGTRLTVV.

This clone appeared a single time. This chain connects TRBV5-1 to TRBJ1-1, with 7 bases lining up with TRBD1. Trimming cost V 4 bases and J 0 bases; bases outside gene matches: 6. This CDR3 comprises 15 residues. Germline V gives CDR1 SGHRS, CDR2 YFSETQ. CDR3 sequence: CASSPQDRMNTEAFF. CDR3 bases: TGCGCCAGCAGCCCACAGGACAGGATGAACACTGAAGCTTTCTTT.

V is TRBV5-6 and J is TRBJ1-2; the D gene is possibly TRBD1 (5 bases). CDR3 length: 13 amino acids. Germline assignment: CDR1 SGHDT and CDR2 YYEEEE. Trimming removed 0 bases at V and 4 bases at J, with 7 bases between. The CDR3 DNA reads as TGTGCCAGCAGCTTGGGACAGCCCTATGGCTACACCTTC. This encodes CASSLGQPYGYTF. Drawing the rest from reference TRBV5-6 and TRBJ1-2, the complete variable domain is DAGVTQSPTHLIKTRGQQVTLRCSPKSGHDTVSWYQQALGQGPQFIFQYYEEEERQRGNFPDRFSGHQFPNYSSELNVNALLLGDSALYLCASSLGQPYGYTFGSGTRLTVV.

This clone was observed a single time. V usage is TRBV28 and J usage is TRBJ1-2, with 8 bases fitting TRBD1. V lost 5 bases and J lost 7; bases outside the gene matches: 9. This CDR3 region has 14 residues. Germline CDR1 and CDR2: MDHEN and SYDVKM. Written as DNA, the CDR3 is TGTGCCAGCAGTGTACAGGGGGGAGATCGTGGCTACACCTTC. Translated: CASSVQGGDRGYTF.

J is TRBJ1-1 and V is TRBV2; no reliable D call. V was pared by 7 bases and J by 0 bases, with 12 bases between. CDR1 SNHLY and CDR2 FYNNEI come from the germline V gene. This CDR3 is built from 14 residues. DNA for the CDR3: TGTGCCAGCACCAAGGGAGTCTTGAACACTGAAGCTTTCTTT. As protein: CASTKGVLNTEAFF.

This chain connects TRBV18 to TRBJ2-7; TRBD1 agrees at 9 bases. The V gene end was trimmed by 1 base and the J gene end by 6 bases; junction bases not matched to a gene: 4. The CDR3 loop spans 14 amino acids. Germline lookup yields CDR1 KGHSH and CDR2 LQKENI. CDR3: CASSPQGQGIEQYF. The CDR3 nucleotides read TGTGCCAGCTCACCACAGGGACAGGGCATCGAGCAGTACTTC.